This T cell receptor beta chain originates from a study of control samples from healthy donors and cancer patients. In germline, CDR1 is KGHSH, CDR2 LQKENI. Trimming cost V 4 bases and J 6 bases, with 7 bases left between them. This CDR3 comprises 11 residues. Clones were read by immunoSEQ multiplex PCR, and TCRdb kept only the in-frame ones, dropping some. The sample holds around 190,000 clones. This chain joins TRBV18 and TRBJ2-7; possibly TRBD2 for D (6 bases). The sequence came from a woman in her 30s in good health. What was sequenced was blood. In DNA, the CDR3 is TGTGCCAGCTCACGGGGGGTCGAGCAGTACTTC. It codes for CASSRGVEQYF.